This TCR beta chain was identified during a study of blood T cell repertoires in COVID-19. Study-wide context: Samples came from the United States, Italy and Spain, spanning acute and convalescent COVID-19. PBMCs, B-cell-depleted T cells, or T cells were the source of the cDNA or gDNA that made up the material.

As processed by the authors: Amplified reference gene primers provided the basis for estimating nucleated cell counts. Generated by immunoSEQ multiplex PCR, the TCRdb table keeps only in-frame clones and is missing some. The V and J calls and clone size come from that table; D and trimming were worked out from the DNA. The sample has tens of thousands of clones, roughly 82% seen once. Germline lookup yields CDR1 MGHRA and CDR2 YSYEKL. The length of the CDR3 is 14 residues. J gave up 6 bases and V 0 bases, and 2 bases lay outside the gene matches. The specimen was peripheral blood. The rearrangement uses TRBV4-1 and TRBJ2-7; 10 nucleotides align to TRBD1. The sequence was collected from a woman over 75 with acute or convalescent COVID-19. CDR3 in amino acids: CASSQEWDRGEQYF. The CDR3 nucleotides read TGCGCCAGCAGCCAAGAATGGGACAGGGGCGAGCAGTACTTC.